The T cell receptor beta chain described here comes from a study of T cell responses to AZD1222 COVID-19 vaccine. V lost 5 bases, J lost 2 bases, and 13 bases lay in between. CDR1 is MGHRA, CDR2 YSYEKL, per germline. CDR3 length equals 15 residues. Study findings and constraints: Reportedly, nearly half of unique spike TCRs recognized epitopes outside B.1.351/B.1.1.7 mutations. Most donors were white British, females outnumbered males, and clonal diversity was possibly underestimated. The peak T cell response came first, and repertoires were sampled only after it. AZD1222 recipients seropositive at baseline numbered only 5 to 7.

About this clone itself: The antigen remains undetermined.

The repertoire was sequenced with immunoSEQ multiplex PCR; TCRdb's copy has only in-frame clones and lacks some. The sample carries 150,000 to 160,000 clones, roughly nine tenths recorded once. Sequences were derived from peripheral blood, sampled 28 days after the second AZD1222 dose. The chain is built from TRBV4-1 and TRBJ1-5; D may be TRBD1 (5 bases). The receptor was isolated from an adult who received the AZD1222 COVID-19 vaccine. The CDR3 nucleotides read TGCGCCAGCAGCTTGTCTGGGGGAGGCAATCAGCCCCAGCATTTT. As protein: CASSLSGGGNQPQHF.